This T cell receptor (beta chain) emerged from a study of T-cell memory formation after mild COVID-19. Germline CDR1 and CDR2: SGDLS and YYNGEE. V lost 2 bases to trimming and J lost 0 bases, with 13 bases between them. The CDR3 is 16 residues long. Study-wide points: Contracting CD8+ clones were enriched in EMRA, CD4+ mainly in CM and EM.

TCRdb itself ran the 5' RACE reads through MiXCR, one entry per CDR3 protein. This sample has 450,000 to 650,000 distinct CDR3 sequences, with approximately 18% found just once. The table lists this clonotype with a count of one. Antigen: not known. The rearrangement uses TRBV9 and TRBJ2-3, with D perhaps TRBD2 (7 bases). Sequencing used PBMCs or a T cell subset sorted from them (not recorded which). This TCR was sampled from an adult woman who had mild COVID-19 (a few samples of this study predate the infection). Cell type and time point are not known. The CDR3 DNA reads TGTGCCAGCAGCGTCGCCCGCGGGGGCAGCACAGATACGCAGTATTTT. Its translation: CASSVARGGSTDTQYF.